This T cell receptor (beta chain) was identified during a study of T cells in tumors after PD-1 blockade (dated by TCRdb to between 2019 and 2020). Context from the whole study: Patients with prior checkpoint blockade, systemic immunosuppressant use, or recent radiotherapy or other anti-cancer therapy within 4 weeks were excluded. Treatment consisted of either cemiplimab 350 mg every 2 weeks or pembrolizumab 200 mg every 3 weeks. While on anti-PD-1 treatment, some of the patients also continued taking daily vismodegib 150 mg. An average of about 26,000 TCR templates (range about 500-99,264) and roughly 6,000 unique clonotypes was obtained for tumor samples, around 20-fold deeper than single-cell TCR sequencing. The study performed paired single-cell RNA and TCR sequencing on site-matched tumors from BCC or SCC patients before and after anti-PD-1 therapy. RECIST version 1.1 was the standard used to evaluate clinical response. Study-level results and caveats: The source of novel T cell clones was not identified and could include lymphoid organs or rare unexpanded clones within the tumor or its periphery. Around two fifths of tumor TCR clonotypes were found in blood, and some novel exhausted tumor clones appeared in pre-treatment blood, suggesting peripheral recruitment. Comparisons between pre- and post-treatment samples were the only ones where clonal replacement appeared, with none seen between two pre-treatment samples, a pattern that argues against artifacts from biopsy timing or location. Exhausted CD8+ clones expanded after therapy were mostly novel clonotypes undetected pre-treatment, suggesting clonal replacement rather than reinvigoration of pre-existing clones.

From the germline V gene (reference sequence), CDR1 is LNHNV and CDR2 is YYDKDF. V and J lose 0 bases and 6 bases, and a span of 15 bases separates them. The CDR3 holds 16 amino acids from the cysteine to the phenylalanine. Only the CDR3 region is kept as DNA, spanning 48 bases read in frame from base 1. The sample's time point label, decoded: before anti-PD-1 therapy. Before and after PD-1 blockade, tumor biopsies came from the same primary tumor, making the samples site-matched. Genomic DNA extracted from tumor biopsies or peripheral blood was used for bulk TCRbeta sequencing, with input ranging from roughly 616 ng to 6,500 ng. To increase sensitivity for rare clonotypes compared with single-cell TCR sequencing, remaining biopsy material was subjected to bulk TCRbeta sequencing. Every patient had histologically proven advanced or metastatic basal or squamous cell carcinoma and was a poor candidate for surgical resection. The basal cell carcinoma cohort was made up of fewer than 14 patients, and bulk tumor TCR sequencing was performed for several of these patients. Fresh biopsies came from the site of the primary tumor, and part of the tissue was kept in RNAlater for exome and bulk TCR sequencing.

As for this clone: What this receptor recognizes is not known. Per-base quality was not reported, and no clone a single base away is much larger than it.

The immunoSEQ platform was used to carry out deep TCRbeta sequencing. Regarding the original processing steps: For further analysis, only productive rearrangements were exported out of the immunoSEQ Analyzer. A two-sided binomial test with a Bonferroni-corrected P below 0.01 was used to identify clones that significantly expanded or contracted between timepoints. T cell phenotypes were assigned to bulk TCRbeta clonotypes by matching the clonotypes to single-cell RNA+TCR-seq clones that had the same TCRbeta sequence. Using bulk TCR sequencing data, clone enrichment in tumor was calculated by dividing a clone's tumor frequency by the same clone's PBMC frequency. GLIPH was used to sort TCRs into specificity groups, which are clusters of distinct TCRs that likely recognize common antigens through shared CDR3 motifs. TCRdb carries this immuneACCESS record with in-frame sequences only. Its versions omit some clonotypes, under half of them owing to an unresolved V gene in the studies checked, with the rest unexplained. V and J calls plus clone size are reproduced from that table; the DNA served to infer D and trimming. Here the sample has 9,500 to 15,000 clones; less than 65% occur a single time. The ten biggest clones cover about 15% of the sample.

The specimen was tumor tissue, collected before anti-PD-1 treatment. The sequence was obtained from a human donor with basal cell carcinoma. The chain couples TRBV15 to TRBJ1-5, with TRBD1 tentatively as D gene (6 bases match). CDR3 loop: CATSREPQGLGQPQHF. At the DNA level, the sequence is TGTGCCACCAGCAGAGAACCTCAGGGGTTAGGTCAGCCCCAGCATTTT.